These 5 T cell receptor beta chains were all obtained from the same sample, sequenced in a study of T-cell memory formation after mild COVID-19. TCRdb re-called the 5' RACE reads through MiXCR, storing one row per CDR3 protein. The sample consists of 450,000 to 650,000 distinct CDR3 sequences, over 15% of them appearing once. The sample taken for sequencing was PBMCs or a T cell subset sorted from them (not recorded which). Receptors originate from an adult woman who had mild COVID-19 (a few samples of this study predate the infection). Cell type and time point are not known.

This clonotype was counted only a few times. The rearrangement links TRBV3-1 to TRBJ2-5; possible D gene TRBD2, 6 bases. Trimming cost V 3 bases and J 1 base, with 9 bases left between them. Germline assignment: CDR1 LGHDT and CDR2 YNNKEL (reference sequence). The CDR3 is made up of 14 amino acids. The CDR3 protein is CASSHSGTQETQYF. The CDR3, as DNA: TGTGCCAGCAGCCATAGCGGAACCCAAGAGACCCAGTACTTC.

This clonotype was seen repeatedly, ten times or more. This CDR3 reads CASSAFPGPDVVKTQYF. The CDR3 DNA follows: TGTGCCAGCAGTGCCTTCCCCGGGCCAGACGTAGTCAAGACCCAGTACTTC. The chain carries TRBV5-6 and TRBJ2-5; D gene uncertain. The CDR3 runs 17 residues. V gave up 5 bases and J gave up 6 bases, with 26 bases separating them. The germline gives CDR1 SGHDT, CDR2 YYEEEE.

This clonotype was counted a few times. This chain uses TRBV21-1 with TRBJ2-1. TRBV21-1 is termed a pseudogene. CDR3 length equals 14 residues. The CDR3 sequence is CASEKAVPYNEQFF. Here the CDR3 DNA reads TGTGCCAGCGAAAAAGCGGTCCCCTACAATGAGCAGTTCTTC.

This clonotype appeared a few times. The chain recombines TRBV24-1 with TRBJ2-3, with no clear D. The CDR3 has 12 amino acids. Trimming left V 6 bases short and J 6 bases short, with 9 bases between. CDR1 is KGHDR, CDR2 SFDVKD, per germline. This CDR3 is CATSSLFDTQYF. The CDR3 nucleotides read TGTGCCACCAGTTCCCTCTTCGATACGCAGTATTTT.

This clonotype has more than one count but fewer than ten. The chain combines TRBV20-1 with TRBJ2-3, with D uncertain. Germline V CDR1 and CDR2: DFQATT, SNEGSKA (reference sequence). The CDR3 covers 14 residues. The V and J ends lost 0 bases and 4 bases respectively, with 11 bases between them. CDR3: CSARDGSGADTQYF. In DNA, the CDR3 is TGCAGTGCTAGAGACGGGTCGGGCGCAGATACGCAGTATTTT.